A selection of T cell receptor beta chains follows, all from one sample in a study of blood T cell repertoires in COVID-19. Data came from immunoSEQ multiplex PCR; TCRdb stores just in-frame clones and leaves some out. The table includes 390,000 or so clones, about 83% detected once. Sequencing was done on a sample of PBMCs or T cells enriched from blood (not recorded which). These receptor sequences come from a woman in her forties or fifties who had recovered from COVID-19. CDR3s leave out the opening cysteine and the closing phenylalanine or tryptophan.

v_gene: TRBV2; j_gene: TRBJ2-1; CDR3aa: ASSMITYNEQF
v_gene: TRBV19; j_gene: TRBJ2-7; CDR3aa: ASNPTGQGRQY
v_gene: TRBV27; j_gene: TRBJ1-2; CDR3aa: ASSSRDSEANYGYT
v_gene: TRBV13; j_gene: TRBJ1-2; CDR3aa: ASSSRDRYYGYT
v_gene: TRBV28; j_gene: TRBJ1-2; CDR3aa: ASSLQGGRRGYT
v_gene: TRBV7-9; j_gene: TRBJ2-7; CDR3aa: ASSLVGQGYEQY
v_gene: TRBV15; j_gene: TRBJ1-2; CDR3aa: ATSPRTVYGYT
v_gene: TRBV9; j_gene: TRBJ1-2; CDR3aa: ASSVGVEDGYT
v_gene: TRBV14; j_gene: TRBJ2-5; CDR3aa: ASSQRRGGGLETQY
v_gene: TRBV30; j_gene: TRBJ2-7; CDR3aa: AWSVTGLAGAEQY
v_gene: TRBV12-3/TRBV12-4; j_gene: TRBJ2-5; CDR3aa: ASRPEDRETQY
v_gene: TRBV9; j_gene: TRBJ1-1; CDR3aa: ASSVRQGDTEAF
v_gene: TRBV14; j_gene: TRBJ2-7; CDR3aa: ASSQSTGETYEQY
v_gene: TRBV6-6; j_gene: TRBJ2-7; CDR3aa: ASNAPAGGREQY
v_gene: TRBV4-1; j_gene: TRBJ1-6; CDR3aa: ASSQDPVGVSPLH
v_gene: TRBV5-1; j_gene: TRBJ2-2; CDR3aa: ASRTGGGTGELF
v_gene: TRBV20-1; j_gene: TRBJ1-2; CDR3aa: SAGADYGYT
v_gene: TRBV2; j_gene: TRBJ2-2; CDR3aa: ASRQGLAGGSTGELF
v_gene: TRBV2; j_gene: TRBJ2-5; CDR3aa: ASKDRTKETQY
v_gene: TRBV5-1; j_gene: TRBJ1-6; CDR3aa: ASSVQGAAASYNSPLH
v_gene: TRBV10-1; j_gene: TRBJ2-6; CDR3aa: ASRSARTGSGANVLT
v_gene: TRBV3-1/TRBV3-2; j_gene: TRBJ1-3; CDR3aa: ASSPGSRNTIY
v_gene: TRBV5-1; j_gene: TRBJ1-1; CDR3aa: ASSPQGLGQGSKAF
v_gene: TRBV5-5; j_gene: TRBJ1-2; CDR3aa: ASSRNGQLHEGGYT
v_gene: TRBV7-2; j_gene: TRBJ1-2; CDR3aa: ASSFRGGGYT
v_gene: TRBV5-1; j_gene: TRBJ1-1; CDR3aa: ASSLETGNWDTEAF
v_gene: TRBV7-8; j_gene: TRBJ1-5; CDR3aa: ASSSHRDRNQPQH
v_gene: TRBV7-6; j_gene: TRBJ2-5; CDR3aa: ASSSLVANGETQY
v_gene: TRBV30; j_gene: TRBJ1-1; CDR3aa: AWSKDTYLEAF
v_gene: TRBV7-9; j_gene: TRBJ1-5; CDR3aa: ASSPLGRGQPQH
v_gene: TRBV19; j_gene: TRBJ2-6; CDR3aa: ASSPVGSGANVLT
v_gene: TRBV7-2; j_gene: TRBJ1-6; CDR3aa: ASSLARGGDSPLH
v_gene: TRBV2; j_gene: TRBJ2-1; CDR3aa: ASRGGNLAEEQF
v_gene: TRBV28; j_gene: TRBJ1-2; CDR3aa: ASRKQKTNYGYT
v_gene: TRBV28; j_gene: TRBJ1-1; CDR3aa: ASSLGARGRAF
v_gene: TRBV19; j_gene: TRBJ2-1; CDR3aa: ASSIAGGDLFDEQF
v_gene: TRBV25-1; j_gene: TRBJ1-6; CDR3aa: ASTSIGSSSPLH
v_gene: TRBV7-9; j_gene: TRBJ2-1; CDR3aa: ASSPGGQGTREQF
v_gene: TRBV2; j_gene: TRBJ2-5; CDR3aa: ASRPDRYQETQY
v_gene: TRBV28; j_gene: TRBJ1-1; CDR3aa: ASSLAGAVNTEAF
v_gene: TRBV6-2/TRBV6-3; j_gene: TRBJ1-2; CDR3aa: ASSFPGLNKRRYT
v_gene: TRBV6-5; j_gene: TRBJ1-1; CDR3aa: AHMRSNTEAF
v_gene: TRBV9; j_gene: TRBJ2-6; CDR3aa: ASSVDWGGTGANVLT
v_gene: TRBV9; j_gene: TRBJ1-2; CDR3aa: ASSNLEGQTSAGYT
v_gene: TRBV6-2/TRBV6-3; j_gene: TRBJ1-2; CDR3aa: ASSPSNYGYT
v_gene: TRBV6-5; j_gene: TRBJ1-5; CDR3aa: ASSYAAGSNQPQH
v_gene: TRBV5-1; j_gene: TRBJ1-1; CDR3aa: ASSRSPGQGIEAF
v_gene: TRBV13; j_gene: TRBJ1-1; CDR3aa: ASSFGQGVAF
v_gene: TRBV28; j_gene: TRBJ1-5; CDR3aa: ASSDGEKRDQPQH
v_gene: TRBV19; j_gene: TRBJ1-3; CDR3aa: ASSAYRGTGNTIY
v_gene: TRBV28; j_gene: TRBJ1-3; CDR3aa: ASSLDRATGNTIY